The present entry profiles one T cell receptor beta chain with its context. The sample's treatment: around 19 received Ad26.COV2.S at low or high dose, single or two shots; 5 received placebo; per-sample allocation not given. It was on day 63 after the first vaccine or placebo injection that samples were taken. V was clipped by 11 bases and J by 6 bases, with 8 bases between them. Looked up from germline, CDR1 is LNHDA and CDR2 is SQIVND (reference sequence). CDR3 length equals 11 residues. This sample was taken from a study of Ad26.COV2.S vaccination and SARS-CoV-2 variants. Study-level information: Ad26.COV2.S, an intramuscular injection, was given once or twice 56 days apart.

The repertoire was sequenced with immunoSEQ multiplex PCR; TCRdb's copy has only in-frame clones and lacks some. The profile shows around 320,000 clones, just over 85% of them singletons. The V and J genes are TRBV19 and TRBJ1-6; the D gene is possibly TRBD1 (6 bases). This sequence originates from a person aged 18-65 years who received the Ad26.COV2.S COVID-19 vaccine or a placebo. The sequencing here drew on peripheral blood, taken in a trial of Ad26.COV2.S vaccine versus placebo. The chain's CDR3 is CAPDSNSPLHF. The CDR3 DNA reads TGTGCCCCGGACAGTAATTCACCCCTCCACTTT.